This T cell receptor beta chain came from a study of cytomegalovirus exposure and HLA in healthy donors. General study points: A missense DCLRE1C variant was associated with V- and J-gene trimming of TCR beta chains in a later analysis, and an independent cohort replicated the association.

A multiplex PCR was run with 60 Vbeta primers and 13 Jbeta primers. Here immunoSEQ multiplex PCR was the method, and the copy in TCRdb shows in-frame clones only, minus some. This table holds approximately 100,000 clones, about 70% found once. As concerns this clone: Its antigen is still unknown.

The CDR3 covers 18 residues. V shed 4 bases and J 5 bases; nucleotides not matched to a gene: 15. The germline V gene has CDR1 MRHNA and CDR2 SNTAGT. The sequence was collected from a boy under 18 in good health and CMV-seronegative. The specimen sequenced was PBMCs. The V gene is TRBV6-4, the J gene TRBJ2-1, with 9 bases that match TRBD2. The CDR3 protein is CASSGDGEMLAGHNEQFF. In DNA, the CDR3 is TGTGCCAGCAGTGGGGACGGGGAAATGCTAGCGGGGCACAATGAGCAGTTCTTC.